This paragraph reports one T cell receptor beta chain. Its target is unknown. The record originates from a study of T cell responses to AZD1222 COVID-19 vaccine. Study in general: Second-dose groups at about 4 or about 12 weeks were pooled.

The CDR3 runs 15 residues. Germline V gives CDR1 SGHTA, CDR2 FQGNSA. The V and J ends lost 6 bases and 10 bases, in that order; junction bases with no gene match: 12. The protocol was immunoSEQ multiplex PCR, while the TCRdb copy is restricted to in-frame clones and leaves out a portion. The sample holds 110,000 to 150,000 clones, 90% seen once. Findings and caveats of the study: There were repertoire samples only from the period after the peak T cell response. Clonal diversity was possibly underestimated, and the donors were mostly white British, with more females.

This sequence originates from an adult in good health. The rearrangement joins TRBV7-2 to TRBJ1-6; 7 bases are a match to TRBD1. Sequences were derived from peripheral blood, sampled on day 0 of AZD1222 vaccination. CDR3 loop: CASRPDRAGGSPLHF. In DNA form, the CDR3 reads TGTGCCAGCAGACCTGACAGGGCTGGCGGCTCACCCCTCCACTTT. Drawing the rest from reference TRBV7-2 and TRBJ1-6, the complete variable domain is GAGVSQSPSNKVTEKGKDVELRCDPISGHTALYWYRQSLGQGLEFLIYFQGNSAPDKSGLPSDRFSAERTGGSVSTLTIQRTQQEDSAVYLCASRPDRAGGSPLHFGNGTRLTVT.